This TCR beta chain was obtained from a study of blood T cell repertoires in COVID-19. The length of the CDR3 is 13 residues. V shed 7 bases, J shed 5 bases, and the junction held 6 bases outside the gene matches. Per germline, CDR1 KGHDR and CDR2 SFDVKD. Sequenced by immunoSEQ multiplex PCR; TCRdb stores in-frame clones only, minus some. The sample lists more than 150,000 clones, 65% to 85% occurring once. The clonotype originates from a woman older than 75 with acute or convalescent COVID-19. Sequenced material: peripheral blood. The chain couples TRBV24-1 to TRBJ2-5, with TRBD2 matching over 7 bases. The CDR3 is CATREGGDETQYF. Here the CDR3 DNA reads TGTGCCACCAGGGAGGGAGGGGATGAGACCCAGTACTTC.